This TCR beta chain came from a study of T cells after yellow fever vaccination. Study-wide results and limits: Some clonotypes, a small share, were shared between CD4 and CD8 compartments. The booster saw the reappearance of most primary-vaccination clones (around 96% CD4, around 88% CD8).

This clonotype has a handful of counts. Its antigen is unknown. TCRdb re-called the 5' RACE reads through MiXCR, storing one row per CDR3 protein. The sample has approximately 610,000 distinct CDR3 sequences; around 16% are singletons. Germline V gene lookup returns CDR1 SGHTA and CDR2 FQGNSA. The CDR3 loop spans 14 amino acids. Trimming stripped 3 bases from V and 5 bases from J, with 13 bases between. The clonotype originates from a man aged 18-30 years who received the YFV17D yellow fever vaccine. The chain carries TRBV7-2 and TRBJ1-1; D perhaps matches TRBD1 (5 bases). The sample was PBMCs, taken 5 to 6 days after the first yellow fever vaccination. The CDR3 loop is CASSFYRGETEAFF. In DNA, the CDR3 is TGTGCCAGCAGCTTCTACAGAGGGGAGACTGAAGCTTTCTTT.